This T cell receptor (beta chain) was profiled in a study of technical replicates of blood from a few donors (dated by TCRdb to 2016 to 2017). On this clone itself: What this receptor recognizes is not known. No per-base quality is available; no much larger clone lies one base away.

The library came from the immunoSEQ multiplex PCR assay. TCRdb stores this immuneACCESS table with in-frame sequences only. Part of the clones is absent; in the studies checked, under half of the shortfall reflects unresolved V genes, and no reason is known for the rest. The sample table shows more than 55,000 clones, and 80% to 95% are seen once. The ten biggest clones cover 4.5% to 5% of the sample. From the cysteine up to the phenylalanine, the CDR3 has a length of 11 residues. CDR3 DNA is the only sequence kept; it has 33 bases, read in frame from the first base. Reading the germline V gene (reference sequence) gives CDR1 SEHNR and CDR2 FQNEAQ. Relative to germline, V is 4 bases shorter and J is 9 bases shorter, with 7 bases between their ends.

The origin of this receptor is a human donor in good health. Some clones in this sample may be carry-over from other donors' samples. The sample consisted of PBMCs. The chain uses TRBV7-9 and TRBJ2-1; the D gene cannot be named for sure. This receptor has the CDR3 CASSSESEQFF. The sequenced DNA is TGTGCCAGCAGCTCGGAGAGTGAGCAGTTCTTC.